This passage covers 25 T cell receptor beta chains from one sample sequenced in a study of cytomegalovirus exposure and HLA in healthy donors. PCR used 60 Vbeta primers and 13 Jbeta primers. Some clones are missing from TCRdb's copy, which holds only in-frame ones; the method was immunoSEQ multiplex PCR. The data contain more than 110,000 clones, over 70% of them singletons. Sequencing was carried out using PBMCs. Receptors were obtained from a middle-aged man in good health and CMV-seropositive.

The rearrangement joins TRBV7-9 to TRBJ2-2, with D possibly TRBD1 on 5 matching bases. The CDR3 extends over 14 amino acids. V was shortened by 5 bases and J by 2 bases, with 9 bases between the two germline ends. CDR1 and CDR2 from the germline V gene are SEHNR and FQNEAQ (reference sequence). This CDR3 is CASSVDSNTGELFF. CDR3 coding DNA: TGTGCCAGCAGCGTAGACAGTAACACCGGGGAGCTGTTTTTT.

The chain uses TRBV5-1 and TRBJ2-1, with a possible D match to TRBD2 (6 bases). Germline V gene data show CDR1 as SGHRS and CDR2 as YFSETQ. This CDR3 comprises 14 residues. V was shortened by 0 bases and J by 5 bases, with 9 bases between the two germline ends. The CDR3 nucleotides are TGCGCCAGCAGCTTGGCCGCTAGCGACAATGAGCAGTTCTTC. Encoded protein: CASSLAASDNEQFF.

This sequence joins TRBV12-5 and TRBJ2-1; 7 nucleotides match TRBD2. The CDR3 is 15 amino acids. Germline CDR1 reads LGHNT; CDR2 reads FRNRAP. V gave up 6 bases and J gave up 0 bases; unmatched junction bases: 5. The CDR3, as DNA: TGTGCTAGTGGCTCCCCGGGGGGCTCCTACAATGAGCAGTTCTTC. This sequence encodes CASGSPGGSYNEQFF. Complete variable domain (other parts from reference TRBV12-5 and TRBJ2-1): DARVTQTPRHKVTEMGQEVTMRCQPILGHNTVFWYRQTMMQGLELLAYFRNRAPLDDSGMPKDRFSAEMPDATLATLKIQPSEPRDSAVYFCASGSPGGSYNEQFFGPGTRLTVL.

The CDR3 DNA is TGTGCCAGCAGTTCCTCCGGGACAACAATTTACGAGCAGTACTTC. It is translated as CASSSSGTTIYEQYF. The rearrangement links TRBV6-5 to TRBJ2-7; possibly TRBD1 for D (6 bases). The V gene lost 4 bases and the J gene lost 4 bases, with 17 bases spanning the gap. The CDR3 has 15 amino acids. Germline V lookup: CDR1 MNHEY, CDR2 SVGAGI.

The chain carries TRBV28 and TRBJ1-1; 8 bases line up with TRBD1. Unmatched junction bases numbered 8, after V lost 6 bases and J lost 5 bases. Germline-derived CDR1 and CDR2 are MDHEN and SYDVKM. CDR3 length: 14 residues. The CDR3 protein is CASSSQGARTEAFF. CDR3 in DNA: TGTGCCAGCAGCTCCCAGGGGGCACGGACTGAAGCTTTCTTT.

V usage is TRBV9 and J usage is TRBJ1-6; no definite D call. The germline V gene encodes CDR1 SGDLS and CDR2 YYNGEE. The ends were cut back, 7 bases at V and 8 bases at J, with 13 bases in the middle. The length of the CDR3 is 13 residues. The CDR3 loop reads CASGSSLDSPLHF. CDR3 DNA: TGTGCCAGCGGTAGTAGTTTGGATTCACCCCTCCACTTT.

V is TRBV7-9 and J is TRBJ1-6; TRBD1 might be the D (5 bases). CDR1 SEHNR and CDR2 FQNEAQ come from the germline V gene (reference sequence). Trimming stripped 5 bases from V and 0 bases from J, with 11 bases between. CDR3 size: 16 residues. CDR3 nucleotide sequence: TGTGCCAGCAGCCCCGGACAAAGCTCCTATAATTCACCCCTCCACTTT. This translates into CASSPGQSSYNSPLHF.

The chain links TRBV29-1 to TRBJ2-5; the match to TRBD1 covers 7 bases. The end of the DNA is better explained by TRBJ2-7, so the J call may be wrong. This CDR3 has 15 amino acids. The germline CDR1 and CDR2 sequences are SQVTM and ANQGSEA. CDR3 DNA: TGCAGCGCGACACCTACAGGGGTCGGGCGGTACGAGCAGTACTTC. Translated: CSATPTGVGRYEQYF.

The chain has TRBV7-2 and TRBJ1-5; a possible D gene is TRBD1 (5 bases). Trimming removed 1 base at V and 6 bases at J, with 13 bases between. Germline assignment: CDR1 SGHTA and CDR2 FQGNSA. CDR3 length: 15 amino acids. CDR3 region: CASSLEQGGSQPQHF. Written as DNA, the CDR3 is TGTGCCAGCAGCTTAGAGCAGGGTGGTTCTCAGCCCCAGCATTTT. Full variable domain (rest looked up from reference TRBV7-2 and TRBJ1-5): GAGVSQSPSNKVTEKGKDVELRCDPISGHTALYWYRQSLGQGLEFLIYFQGNSAPDKSGLPSDRFSAERTGGSVSTLTIQRTQQEDSAVYLCASSLEQGGSQPQHFGDGTRLSIL.

The rearrangement links TRBV7-9 to TRBJ2-5; the D gene is possibly TRBD2 (6 bases). Germline CDR1 is SEHNR and CDR2 is FQNEAQ (reference sequence). The CDR3 is 13 residues long. V gave up 2 bases and J gave up 4 bases, with 8 bases separating them. The CDR3 protein is CASSLSGGETQYF. CDR3 DNA sequence: TGTGCCAGCAGCTTATCCGGGGGAGAGACCCAGTACTTC.

The rearrangement uses TRBV28 and TRBJ1-5, with 11 bases identical to TRBD1. The CDR3 has 15 residues. V shed 3 bases and J 6 bases; nucleotides not matched to a gene: 4. Germline V lookup: CDR1 MDHEN, CDR2 SYDVKM. The CDR3 loop reads CASSLTGQGAQPQHF. The CDR3 bases are TGTGCCAGCAGTTTGACAGGACAGGGGGCTCAGCCCCAGCATTTT.

This chain links TRBV21-1 with TRBJ2-3; TRBD2, as called in the table, went unchecked against the DNA. TRBV21-1 is described as a pseudogene. The CDR3 is 12 amino acids. The CDR3 DNA reads as TGTGCCAGCAGCAAACCCGGGGATACGCAGTATTTT. Its protein is CASSKPGDTQYF.

V usage is TRBV30 and J usage is TRBJ2-3; tentative D call: TRBD2 (6 bases). The CDR3 contains 15 residues. Per germline, CDR1 GTSNPN and CDR2 SVGIG (reference sequence). V gave up 0 bases and J gave up 6 bases, with 16 bases separating them. The CDR3 coding sequence is TGTGCCTGGAGTGTACAGGACTATCGGTGGGATACGCAGTATTTT. The encoded protein is CAWSVQDYRWDTQYF.

The chain recombines TRBV5-1 with TRBJ2-7; 7 nucleotides agree with TRBD2. The CDR3 runs to 16 residues. J gave up 5 bases and V 0 bases, and 11 bases lay outside the gene matches. In germline, CDR1 is SGHRS, CDR2 YFSETQ. CDR3 protein: CASSLVGGRVTDEQYF. The CDR3 nucleotides read TGCGCCAGCAGCTTGGTAGGCGGGAGAGTAACCGACGAGCAGTACTTC.

The V and J genes are TRBV5-1 and TRBJ2-7, with 7 bases matching TRBD1. Trimming removed 3 bases from V and 0 bases from J; junction bases left unmatched: 9. Germline V lookup: CDR1 SGHRS, CDR2 YFSETQ. The CDR3 has 16 residues. CDR3 sequence: CASSSYTGTVSYEQYF. CDR3 DNA sequence: TGCGCCAGCAGCTCATATACCGGGACAGTCTCCTACGAGCAGTACTTC. The whole variable domain, filled in from reference TRBV5-1 and TRBJ2-7, reads KAGVTQTPRYLIKTRGQQVTLSCSPISGHRSVSWYQQTPGQGLQFLFEYFSETQRNKGNFPGRFSGRQFSNSRSEMNVSTLELGDSALYLCASSSYTGTVSYEQYFGPGTRLTVT.

This clone was seen a few times. The J gene is TRBJ1-5, the V gene TRBV4-3; D may be TRBD1 (6 bases). CDR1 LGHNA and CDR2 YSLEER come from the germline V gene. V shed 0 bases and J shed 5 bases, with 11 bases lying between them. This CDR3 has 15 amino acids. The CDR3 DNA reads as TGCGCCAGCAGCCAAGATCGGCAGGGGCATCAGCCCCAGCATTTT. It translates to CASSQDRQGHQPQHF.

The chain recombines TRBV5-4 with TRBJ2-1; TRBD1 agrees at 9 bases. The CDR3 contains 15 residues. Germline CDR1 SGHNT, CDR2 YYREEE (reference sequence). Unmatched junction bases numbered 2, after V lost 3 bases and J lost 1 base. This CDR3 reads CASSYGTGSYNEQFF. CDR3 DNA sequence: TGTGCCAGCAGCTACGGGACAGGGTCCTACAATGAGCAGTTCTTC.

The chain joins TRBV7-9 to TRBJ1-1; D is perhaps TRBD1 (6 bases). Germline assignment: CDR1 SEHNR and CDR2 FQNEAQ (reference sequence). V was clipped by 4 bases and J by 6 bases, with 24 bases between them. The CDR3 is made up of 17 amino acids. The CDR3 reads CASSSSAGGVIWAEAFF. CDR3 in DNA: TGTGCCAGCAGCTCTTCGGCGGGGGGCGTCATCTGGGCTGAAGCTTTCTTT.

V usage is TRBV6-5 and J usage is TRBJ1-1; 8 bases map to TRBD1. The CDR3 has 14 amino acids. J lost 1 base, V lost 7 bases, and 5 bases had no gene match. Germline V lookup: CDR1 MNHEY, CDR2 SVGAGI. The CDR3 region is CASKQQGENTEAFF. CDR3 DNA sequence: TGTGCCAGCAAACAACAGGGGGAGAACACTGAAGCTTTCTTT.

The rearrangement uses TRBV5-4 and TRBJ1-2; 10 bases fit TRBD1. Trimming at V came to 0 bases and at J to 6 bases, leaving 2 bases not matched to a gene. Germline lookup yields CDR1 SGHNT and CDR2 YYREEE (reference sequence). The CDR3 has 14 residues. CDR3 sequence: CASSLAGTGDGYTF. The DNA for the CDR3 is TGTGCCAGCAGCTTGGCAGGGACAGGGGATGGCTACACCTTC. Full variable domain (remainder filled in from reference TRBV5-4 and TRBJ1-2): ETGVTQSPTHLIKTRGQQVTLRCSSQSGHNTVSWYQQALGQGPQFIFQYYREEENGRGNFPPRFSGLQFPNYSSELNVNALELDDSALYLCASSLAGTGDGYTFGSGTRLTVV.

This chain connects TRBV6-4 to TRBJ2-3; D unclear. Trimming shortened V by 4 bases and J by 0 bases, and 5 bases separated the two germline ends. The CDR3 runs to 13 residues. The germline CDR1 and CDR2 sequences are MRHNA and SNTAGT. In DNA, the CDR3 is TGTGCCAGCAGTGTAACTAGCACAGATACGCAGTATTTT. This translates into CASSVTSTDTQYF.

The CDR3 DNA is TGTGCCAGCAGCCAAGATCCCCCGACAGGGAGGTTTTCTAATTCACCCCTCCACTTT. Its translation is CASSQDPPTGRFSNSPLHF. V is TRBV4-2 and J is TRBJ1-6; 7 bases map to TRBD1. Trimming at V came to 0 bases and at J to 6 bases, leaving 14 bases not matched to a gene. Per the germline V gene, CDR1 is LGHNA and CDR2 is YNFKEQ. The CDR3 spans 19 residues.

The chain uses TRBV7-2 and TRBJ1-3; 9 bases align to TRBD1. V was clipped by 4 bases and J by 0 bases; unmatched bases: 7. The length of the CDR3 is 17 residues. The germline V gene encodes CDR1 SGHTA and CDR2 FQGNSA. Here the CDR3 reads CASSSVGTGSSGNTIYF. DNA of the CDR3: TGTGCCAGCAGCTCAGTGGGGACAGGGAGCTCTGGAAACACCATATATTTT.

The CDR3 region is CASSLGTGNGYGYTF. CDR3 coding DNA: TGCGCCAGCAGCCTTGGGACAGGGAATGGGTATGGCTACACCTTC. The genes are TRBV5-1 and TRBJ1-2; 9 positions agree with TRBD1. V was clipped by 4 bases and J by 5 bases; unmatched bases: 9. CDR3 length equals 15 residues. Germline-derived CDR1 and CDR2 are SGHRS and YFSETQ.

CDR3 DNA sequence: TGTGCCAGCAGTGGACATTCCTACGAGCAGTACTTC. The encoded protein is CASSGHSYEQYF. This sequence joins TRBV6-1 and TRBJ2-7; D is ambiguous. V lost 4 bases and J 1 base, leaving 5 bases between the germline ends. The CDR3 extends over 12 amino acids. Germline values: CDR1 MNHNS, CDR2 SASEGT.